The TCR beta chain described here comes from a study of blood T cell repertoires in COVID-19. CDR3 length equals 15 residues. V shed 3 bases and J shed 1 base, with 12 bases lying between them. Per germline, CDR1 MNHEY and CDR2 SMNVEV (reference sequence). This table comes from immunoSEQ multiplex PCR, and its TCRdb copy is limited to in-frame clones, with some not included. The data show 130,000 to 150,000 clones, about 90% seen once. The TCR originated in a middle-aged woman who had been exposed to COVID-19. The material sequenced was PBMCs or T cells enriched from blood (not recorded which). This rearrangement joins TRBV27 to TRBJ1-1; D call uncertain. For the CDR3, the DNA is TGTGCCAGCAGTTTGGGCAGAGTTACGAACACTGAAGCTTTCTTT. Translating gives CASSLGRVTNTEAFF.